A selection of T cell receptor beta chains follows, all from one sample in a study of low-dose radiotherapy and immunotherapy resistance in tumors. TCRdb re-called the reads with MiXCR, one entry per CDR3 protein. The sample has more than 45,000 distinct CDR3 sequences; 25% are singletons. This material consisted of PBMCs, taken before treatment. The source is a male donor with prostate cancer. Each CDR3 is given with its conserved first and last residue. A D gene is named only where the DNA matches it firmly. Clone sizes are given selectively: once, few, many, or a class where the clone is expanded.

14	TRBV28	TRBJ2-7	-	-	TGTGCCAGCAGTTTAGCCGGGACGGCGGGCGAGCAGTACTTC	CASSLAGTAGEQYF
15	TRBV13	TRBJ2-3	-	many	TGTGCCAGCAGCTTAGAACTAGGGCCCACAGATACGCAGTATTTT	CASSLELGPTDTQYF
14	TRBV28	TRBJ1-5	-	many	TGTGCCAGCAGTCTAGGGTTTAGCAATCAGCCCCAGCATTTT	CASSLGFSNQPQHF
18	TRBV4-1	TRBJ2-2	-	many	TGCGCCAGCAGCCAAGCAAACAGGGTCGATAGGAACACCGGGGAGCTGTTTTTT	CASSQANRVDRNTGELFF
13	TRBV5-4	TRBJ2-3	-	medium-sized	TGTGCCAGCAGCCCCCCTGGCAGAGATACGCAGTATTTT	CASSPPGRDTQYF
14	TRBV7-2	TRBJ1-2	-	many	TGTGCCAGCAGCTGGGGCCTCTTACTATATGGCTACACCTTC	CASSWGLLLYGYTF
17	TRBV11-2	TRBJ2-3	-	-	TGTGCCAGCAGCCAAGGCTTAAGAAATGACTGGGCAGATACGCAGTATTTT	CASSQGLRNDWADTQYF
14	TRBV20-1	TRBJ2-3	TRBD2	many	TGCAGTGCCCCACCAGCTAGCGGGGTAGATACGCAGTATTTT	CSAPPASGVDTQYF
14	TRBV20-1	TRBJ2-7	-	few	TGCAGTGCTAGGGGTGGGGGGCGGTCCTACGAGCAGTACTTC	CSARGGGRSYEQYF
14	TRBV7-9	TRBJ2-7	-	many	TGTGCCAGCAGCTTAGTGGCTAACGGCCACGAGCAGTACTTC	CASSLVANGHEQYF
15	TRBV6-1	TRBJ1-6	-	many	TGTGCCAGCAGTTCCTTAACCCTCAGTAATTCACCCCTCCACTTT	CASSSLTLSNSPLHF
14	TRBV28	TRBJ2-7	-	few	TGTGCCAGCAGCCCGCAAGTAGGGCGCGACGAGCAGTACTTC	CASSPQVGRDEQYF
17	TRBV21-1	TRBJ2-7	-	many	TGTGCCAGCAGCAAAGGGGTTAGGCAGGGAGGCTCCTACGAGCAGTACTTC	CASSKGVRQGGSYEQYF
13	TRBV7-9	TRBJ2-2	-	many	TGTGCCAGCAGCTTCCCACCCACCGGGGAGCTGTTTTTT	CASSFPPTGELFF
15	TRBV5-1	TRBJ1-1	TRBD1	many	TGCGCCAGCAGCTTGGGACAGGGGGCCTACACTGAAGCTTTCTTT	CASSLGQGAYTEAFF
15	TRBV6-2/TRBV6-3	TRBJ2-2	TRBD2	few	TGTGCCAGCAGCCGCGGACTAGCGGGGGTCGGGGAGCTGTTTTTT	CASSRGLAGVGELFF
15	TRBV12-3/TRBV12-4	TRBJ2-7	TRBD1	many	TGTGCCAGCAGACAATCAGGGACAGGCAACGGGGAGCAGTACTTC	CASRQSGTGNGEQYF
15	TRBV4-2	TRBJ2-5	-	medium-sized	TGTGCCAGCAGCCAAGATCAGGACAGAAAAGAGACCCAGTACTTC	CASSQDQDRKETQYF
14	TRBV14	TRBJ2-7	-	many	TGTGCCAGCAGCCAAAGCGGACCCAGCTACGAGCAGTACTTC	CASSQSGPSYEQYF
16	TRBV10-3	TRBJ2-1	TRBD1	many	TGTGCCATCAGTGAGACCGGACAGGGGGCGTCGGATGAGCAGTTCTTC	CAISETGQGASDEQFF
16	TRBV28	TRBJ2-2	-	many	TGTGCCAGCAGCTCCTCGGACACCTTGAACACCGGGGAGCTGTTTTTT	CASSSSDTLNTGELFF
15	TRBV18	TRBJ1-1	-	many	TGTGCCAGCTCACTGGACCAGCCTCAGAACACTGAAGCTTTCTTT	CASSLDQPQNTEAFF
14	TRBV11-2	TRBJ1-6	-	-	TGTGCCAGCAGCTTTACAGGGCTTGGTTCACCCCTCCACTTT	CASSFTGLGSPLHF
12	TRBV27	TRBJ1-5	-	few	TGTGCCAGCCATCCCCGGGATCAGCCCCAGCATTTT	CASHPRDQPQHF
15	TRBV5-1	TRBJ1-1	TRBD1	many	TGCGCCAGCAGCTTGAACGGACAGGGGGCCGCTGAAGCTTTCTTT	CASSLNGQGAAEAFF
13	TRBV27	TRBJ1-1	-	many	TGTGCCAGCAGTTTTATCGGCCGGCCTGAAGCTTTCTTT	CASSFIGRPEAFF
13	TRBV5-1	TRBJ2-7	-	-	TGCGCCAGCAGGTCGACAAGACCCTACGAGCAGTACTTC	CASRSTRPYEQYF
13	TRBV7-9	TRBJ1-4	-	many	TGTGCCAGCAGCTTAGTGGCAGGGGAAAAACTGTTTTTT	CASSLVAGEKLFF
15	TRBV6-1	TRBJ2-1	TRBD2	few	TGTGCCAGCGCTGCGGGACTAGCGGGAAGGGGTGAGCAGTTCTTC	CASAAGLAGRGEQFF
13	TRBV29-1	TRBJ2-7	-	many	TGCAGCGCTACAGGACGGGCGAACTACGAGCAGTACTTC	CSATGRANYEQYF
14	TRBV13	TRBJ1-6	TRBD1	many	TGTGCCAGCAGCGCGGACAGGGTCAATTCACCCCTCCACTTT	CASSADRVNSPLHF
16	TRBV21-1	TRBJ2-2	-	many	TGTGCCAGCAGCTCTGTCCCGGGACCCCCTACCGGGGAGCTGTTTTTT	CASSSVPGPPTGELFF
15	TRBV2	TRBJ2-7	TRBD2	many	TGTGCCAGCACCACAGAGGGACTACAAACCTACGAGCAGTACTTC	CASTTEGLQTYEQYF
10	TRBV6-2/TRBV6-3	TRBJ2-7	-	few	TGTGCCAGCAGTTATAACGAGCAGTACTTC	CASSYNEQYF
15	TRBV5-6	TRBJ1-1	-	many	TGTGCCAGCAGCTTGTTTCCAGGGGAGGTCACTGAAGCTTTCTTT	CASSLFPGEVTEAFF
13	TRBV4-1	TRBJ1-4	-	many	TGCGCCAGTAGCGGGTCAACTAATGAAAAACTGTTTTTT	CASSGSTNEKLFF
13	TRBV4-3	TRBJ2-7	-	few	TGCGCCAGCAGCGACAGGATCTCCTACGAGCAGTACTTC	CASSDRISYEQYF
16	TRBV6-2/TRBV6-3	TRBJ2-2	-	many	TGTGCCAGCAGTTACTACTACCCTACGAACACCGGGGAGCTGTTTTTT	CASSYYYPTNTGELFF
15	TRBV4-1	TRBJ2-6	-	-	TGCGCCAGCAGCCCATGGGGTGCTGGGGCCAACGTCCTGACTTTC	CASSPWGAGANVLTF
13	TRBV6-1	TRBJ1-1	-	many	TGTGCCAGCAGCATCACAGGGTACACTGAAGCTTTCTTT	CASSITGYTEAFF
15	TRBV5-1	TRBJ1-1	TRBD1	many	TGCGCCAGCAGCCCCCTCTGGACAGGAGACACTGAAGCTTTCTTT	CASSPLWTGDTEAFF
15	TRBV18	TRBJ1-1	-	many	TGTGCCAGCTCACCCTTCGCAGGGGTGAACACTGAAGCTTTCTTT	CASSPFAGVNTEAFF
13	TRBV19	TRBJ2-7	-	many	TGTGCCAGTAGTATGGTTGGGGGCCACGAGCAGTACTTC	CASSMVGGHEQYF
14	TRBV6-6	TRBJ2-3	-	-	TGTGCCAGCGGACCGGGTAGCGCGACAGATACGCAGTATTTT	CASGPGSATDTQYF
13	TRBV11-2	TRBJ2-7	-	-	TGTGCCAGCAGCCCCCATGAAGCGGGCGAGCAGTACTTC	CASSPHEAGEQYF
13	TRBV7-9	TRBJ2-2	-	many	TGTGCCAGCAGCTTAGCGCCTGCCGGGGAGCTGTTTTTT	CASSLAPAGELFF
14	TRBV28	TRBJ1-5	TRBD1	-	TGTGCCAGCAGTTTAAACAGGGGCGGTCAGCCCCAGCATTTT	CASSLNRGGQPQHF